Described below is a single TCR beta chain sequence and its context. Its specificity is unknown. Template material for amplifying TCR beta CDR3 regions consisted of RNA transcripts. An initial round of RT-PCR targeting the TCR CDR3 relied on the HTBI primer set. MiXCR, applied by TCRdb to the multiplex PCR reads, yields one record per CDR3 protein. The data hold around 400,000 distinct CDR3 sequences, with 15% to 18% observed a single time. Progressors' blood was drawn at hyperthyroidism diagnosis, before ophthalmopathy symptoms. Germline V lookup: CDR1 MGHRA, CDR2 YSYEKL. V dropped 4 bases and J dropped 5 bases, with 11 bases sitting between them. CDR3 length: 13 residues. The data stem from a study of T cells in Graves' hyperthyroidism and ophthalmopathy. Notes on the study in general: From stable hyperthyroidism, ophthalmopathy was set apart by a 13 V-J model.

V is TRBV4-1 and J is TRBJ2-5, with D maybe TRBD2 (6 bases). The TCR was taken from a woman under 30 with Graves' hyperthyroidism that later progressed to Graves' ophthalmopathy. The sample consisted of blood. CDR3 sequence: CASSRRVGETQYF. The CDR3 DNA reads as TGCGCCAGCAGCCGGAGGGTGGGGGAGACCCAGTACTTC.